This paragraph covers one T cell receptor beta chain sequence. Its antigen is unknown. No qualities accompany the bases; no much larger clone lies one base away. Genomic DNA was extracted from sorted cells for sequencing of the TCRbeta CDR3 region. TCRbeta CDR3 regions were sequenced using the immunoSEQ Assay. Held by TCRdb, this immuneACCESS table contains in-frame sequences only and omits some clones. Under half of the omission traces to an unresolved V gene where checked; the cause of the rest is unknown. In this sample the table shows about 69,000 clones, roughly nine tenths of which occur a single time. The ten largest make up 0.3% of the sample. The trial excluded patients who had a history of autoimmune disease or were on systemic immunosuppression. In every dose cohort, peripheral blood was drawn for TCR sequencing at baseline, cycle 4 day 1, and cycle 7 day 1. The samples were drawn from a first-in-human, open-label, multicenter phase I dose-escalation trial of ivuxolimab. Adults with locally advanced or metastatic melanoma, renal cell carcinoma, hepatocellular carcinoma or head and neck squamous cell carcinoma were enrolled in the trial. CD4+ and CD8+ T cells were sorted separately from peripheral blood before TCR sequencing.

This record comes from a study of OX40 agonist ivuxolimab in advanced cancers. For the wider study: The costimulatory receptor OX40 (CD134) was targeted by ivuxolimab, a fully human IgG2 agonistic monoclonal antibody. Intravenous ivuxolimab was administered to patients every 2 weeks at six dose levels: 0.01, 0.1, 0.3, 1.5, 3 and 10 mg/kg. Of the approximately 53 patients in dose escalation, some 20 had hepatocellular carcinoma, some 15 had melanoma, 9 had renal cell carcinoma and 9 had head and neck cancer. In the dose-escalation cohort, more than 80% of patients were male, and the mean age was roughly 60 years with a range of roughly 20 to 79. Patients were allowed to have had prior anti-PD-1, anti-PD-L1 or anti-CTLA-4 therapy, and around 37% of the dose-escalation patients had previously received checkpoint inhibitors. Partial responses occurred in three dose-escalation patients: two with cutaneous melanoma and one with hepatocellular carcinoma. The purpose of peripheral TCRbeta sequencing was to test whether ivuxolimab changed TCR sequence diversity and led to clonal T-cell expansion. The monotherapy dose-escalation portion (N ≈ 55 patients) of the phase I ivuxolimab trial is reported in the paper.

Looking up the germline V gene yields CDR1 SGHVS and CDR2 FQNEAQ. Trimming at the junction amounts to 2 bases on V and 2 bases on J, and the germline ends lie 6 bases apart. Counted from cysteine to phenylalanine, this CDR3 has 13 amino acids. The DNA shown is the 39-base CDR3, in frame from base 1. Results the study describes overall, beyond this receptor: At doses of 0.1 to 3.0 mg/kg, clonal expansion of both CD4+ and CD8+ T cells in blood was seen between baseline and week 6. In the 0.1-3.0 mg/kg groups, partial responders had among the lowest normalized peripheral clonal expansion, particularly in CD8+ T cells. Low levels of normalized T-cell clonal expansion were also seen in some nonresponding patients. Which antigens the clonally expanded peripheral T cells were specific for was not determined. After ivuxolimab, more expanded clones were found on average in CD8+ T cells than in CD4+ T cells.

The specimen comprised CD4+ or CD8+ T cells sorted from blood, sampled in a trial of the OX40 agonist ivuxolimab. The receptor was derived from an adult with an advanced solid tumor such as melanoma, head and neck, liver or kidney cancer. The V and J segments used are TRBV7-8 and TRBJ1-1, with no D gene named confidently. The CDR3 region reads CASSLSENTEAFF. The sequenced DNA: TGTGCCAGCAGCTTATCGGAAAACACTGAAGCTTTCTTT.